The 18 T cell receptor beta chains listed next were all sequenced from one sample in a study of Graves' ophthalmopathy and Graves' hyperthyroidism. Transcripts of RNA were the source for amplifying TCR beta CDR3 regions. HTBI primers served in a first-round RT-PCR, which a second-round multiplex PCR followed. TCRdb processed the multiplex PCR reads anew with MiXCR; each CDR3 protein has one entry. The table has 660,000 or so distinct CDR3 sequences, about 38% seen once; the top ten hold more than 2.5%. The sequenced material came from peripheral blood. All receptors derive from an adult man with Graves' ophthalmopathy.

This clonotype came up many times. V is TRBV9 and J is TRBJ1-5, with D hard to call. This CDR3 spans 14 amino acids. Germline V gene lookup returns CDR1 SGDLS and CDR2 YYNGEE. With 0 bases removed from V and 3 bases from J, the gap between germline ends came to 7 bases. The CDR3 DNA is TGTGCCAGCAGCGTAGGACCCACCAATCAGCCCCAGCATTTT. Its translation is CASSVGPTNQPQHF.

This clonotype appeared many times. This rearrangement joins TRBV25-1 to TRBJ1-1; no reliable D call. Trimming took 5 bases from V and 5 from J, leaving 12 bases between them. CDR1 is MGHDK and CDR2 is SYGVNS in the germline V gene. The length of the CDR3 is 13 residues. CDR3 nucleotide sequence: TGTGCCAGCAGTAAAAGTGGTGCGACTGAAGCTTTCTTT. Translated, it gives CASSKSGATEAFF.

This clonotype was counted many times. J is TRBJ1-2 and V is TRBV6-1, with a possible D match to TRBD1 (5 bases). This CDR3 is built from 14 residues. CDR1 and CDR2 (germline): MNHNS, SASEGT. V lost 0 bases and J 4 bases, leaving 9 bases between the germline ends. This CDR3 is CASSEARGSYGYTF. Written as DNA, the CDR3 is TGTGCCAGCAGTGAAGCGAGGGGTAGCTATGGCTACACCTTC.

The sample holds many counts of this clonotype. The chain uses TRBV2 and TRBJ1-6; weak D call: TRBD1 (5 bases). The CDR3 extends over 15 amino acids. The germline V gene has CDR1 SNHLY and CDR2 FYNNEI. The ends were cut back, 1 base at V and 9 bases at J, with 13 bases in the middle. CDR3 nucleotides: TGTGCCAGCAGTGAAGGGCTCAGGGTGGGTTCACCCCTCCACTTT. Residues: CASSEGLRVGSPLHF. The full variable domain, in which reference TRBV2 and TRBJ1-6 provide the parts outside the CDR3, is EPEVTQTPSHQVTQMGQEVILRCVPISNHLYFYWYRQILGQKVEFLVSFYNNEISEKSEIFDDQFSVERPDGSNFTLKIRSTKLEDSAMYFCASSEGLRVGSPLHFGNGTRLTVT.

Concerning this clonotype: Its ends do not fully match the called genes, so a read error is possible. The J gene is TRBJ1-2, the V gene TRBV7-2, with D perhaps TRBD1 (5 bases). Germline values: CDR1 SGHTA, CDR2 FQGNSA. The CDR3 has 15 residues. DNA of the CDR3: TGCGCCAGCAGCCAAGGAGGGTGGACAAGCAATGGCTACACCTTC. Translated: CASSQGGWTSNGYTF.

This clonotype was seen at least ten times. V gene TRBV15 combines with J gene TRBJ2-5, with TRBD1 as a possible D gene (6 bases). V gave up 1 base and J gave up 2 bases, with 8 bases separating them. Germline CDR1 is LNHNV and CDR2 is YYDKDF (reference sequence). The CDR3 extends over 14 amino acids. The DNA of the CDR3 is TGTGCCACCAGCAGAGGGACAGTTCAAGAGACCCAGTACTTC. This sequence encodes CATSRGTVQETQYF.

This rearrangement joins TRBV2 to TRBJ2-7, with 9 bases lining up with TRBD1. Germline CDR1 reads SNHLY; CDR2 reads FYNNEI. Trimming cost V 6 bases and J 0 bases; bases outside gene matches: 6. This CDR3 is built from 15 residues. The chain's CDR3 is CASRGPGQGSYEQYF. The CDR3 nucleotides are TGTGCCAGCAGGGGCCCGGGACAGGGCTCCTACGAGCAGTACTTC.

This clonotype was observed many times. The V and J genes are TRBV5-8 and TRBJ2-5; unclear D gene. Trimming stripped 0 bases from V and 1 base from J, with 10 bases between. In germline, CDR1 is SGHTS, CDR2 YDEGEE. This CDR3 region has 15 residues. This CDR3 is CASSLDWASQETQYF. DNA for the CDR3: TGTGCCAGCAGCTTGGATTGGGCTAGCCAAGAGACCCAGTACTTC. Full variable domain (missing parts from reference TRBV5-8 and TRBJ2-5): EAGVTQSPTHLIKTRGQQATLRCSPISGHTSVYWYQQALGLGLQFLLWYDEGEERNRGNFPPRFSGRQFPNYSSELNVNALELEDSALYLCASSLDWASQETQYFGPGTRLLVL.

V is TRBV10-3 and J is TRBJ2-5, with D unresolved. The CDR3 sequence is 13 residues long. V shed 3 bases and J shed 2 bases, with 7 bases lying between them. CDR1 is ENHRY, CDR2 SYGVKD, per germline. CDR3 region: CAISEMQQETQYF. Here the CDR3 DNA reads TGTGCCATCAGTGAAATGCAACAAGAGACCCAGTACTTC.

The V gene is TRBV7-9, the J gene TRBJ2-5, with D unresolved. V lost 4 bases to trimming and J lost 11 bases, with 26 bases between them. The CDR3 covers 16 residues. Germline CDR1 SEHNR, CDR2 FQNEAQ (reference sequence). The CDR3 reads CASSSRVGMPYLGQYF. The DNA for the CDR3 is TGTGCCAGCAGCTCTCGGGTTGGCATGCCTTACCTCGGGCAGTACTTC.

This chain links TRBV5-1 with TRBJ2-2, with TRBD2 as a possible D gene (6 bases). V was cut by 4 bases and J by 8 bases, with 21 bases left in between. Germline CDR1 reads SGHRS; CDR2 reads YFSETQ. The CDR3 covers 16 residues. The CDR3 protein is CASSPLASGGGGELFF. The CDR3, as DNA: TGCGCCAGCAGCCCCCTGGCTTCTGGGGGAGGTGGGGAGCTGTTTTTT.

Points on this clonotype: One end of the junction is discordant with germline, which a read error may explain. This sequence joins TRBV5-1 and TRBJ2-7, with D possibly called TRBD1 or TRBD2 (6 bases each). This CDR3 has 13 amino acids. In germline, CDR1 is SGHRS, CDR2 YFSETQ. The CDR3 here is CASSWAGGYGQYF. DNA of the CDR3: TGTGCCAGCAGTTGGGCCGGGGGCTACGGGCAGTACTTC. Full variable domain (missing parts from reference TRBV5-1 and TRBJ2-7): KAGVTQTPRYLIKTRGQQVTLSCSPISGHRSVSWYQQTPGQGLQFLFEYFSETQRNKGNFPGRFSGRQFSNSRSEMNVSTLELGDSALYLCASSWAGGYGQYFGPGTRLTVT.

This clonotype was detected only a few times. A single base separates this from a much larger clone, so it may be a read error. The chain has TRBV20-1 and TRBJ1-1; no firm D call. The CDR3 consists of 12 residues. In germline, CDR1 is DFQATT, CDR2 SNEGSKA (reference sequence). The CDR3 spells CSARYVNTVAFF. The CDR3 DNA sequence: TGCAGTGCTAGGTACGTGAACACTGTAGCTTTCTTT.

This clonotype came up many times. The rearrangement joins TRBV25-1 to TRBJ2-7; TRBD1 matches 8 bases. CDR1 MGHDK and CDR2 SYGVNS come from the germline V gene. CDR3 length: 13 amino acids. The chain's CDR3 is CAAAGQATYEQYF. CDR3 nucleotides: TGTGCTGCCGCGGGACAGGCAACCTACGAGCAGTACTTC.

This clonotype was counted ten times or more. The chain employs TRBV5-5 and TRBJ1-2, with 7 positions matching TRBD1. The germline V gene encodes CDR1 SGHKS and CDR2 YYEKEE (reference sequence). The CDR3 spans 14 residues. Trimming took 3 bases from V and 8 from J; bases not matched to a gene: 10. The CDR3 sequence: CASSSTQGVRGYTF. The CDR3, as DNA: TGTGCCAGCAGCTCCACCCAGGGGGTACGAGGCTACACCTTC.

The chain combines TRBV5-1 with TRBJ1-2, with D hard to call. Germline loops: CDR1 SGHRS, CDR2 YFSETQ. The CDR3 contains 14 residues. The germline V and J ends were trimmed by 0 bases and 5 bases, with 11 bases remaining between them. The CDR3 nucleotides read TGCGCCAGCAGCTTGGTGGCCAGCGTGTATGGCTACACCTTC. This translates into CASSLVASVYGYTF.

This clonotype occurred many times. The V call is TRBV25-1, the J call TRBJ1-2, with D possibly TRBD1 on 5 matching bases. There are 16 residues in the CDR3. Germline CDR1 MGHDK, CDR2 SYGVNS. V lost 5 bases, J lost 0 bases, and 16 bases lay in between. As DNA, the CDR3 is TGTGCCAGCAGTCGGGGACGGGGATTTGCTAACTATGGCTACACCTTC. It encodes CASSRGRGFANYGYTF.

In its sample, this clonotype was seen a few times. The V and J genes are TRBV12-3 or TRBV12-4 and TRBJ2-7; 11 bases match TRBD2. V lost 4 bases to trimming and J lost 2 bases; unmatched junction nucleotides: 16. The CDR3 is 19 amino acids. CDR3 sequence: CASSSDRANSGRAAYEQYF. Written as DNA, the CDR3 is TGTGCCAGCAGTTCCGACAGAGCGAATAGCGGGAGGGCCGCCTACGAGCAGTACTTC.